This T cell receptor beta chain was retrieved from a study of T cell responses to AZD1222 COVID-19 vaccine. Study-level background: Whether given at about 4 or about 12 weeks, second doses were pooled.

Broader study findings: Repertoire sampling happened only post peak T cell response. Donors were largely white British and mainly female; clonal diversity was possibly underestimated.

This table comes from immunoSEQ multiplex PCR, and its TCRdb copy is limited to in-frame clones, with some not included. The sample carries 120,000 or so clones, around 90% recorded once. The CDR3 runs 12 residues. Germline CDR1 reads ENHRY; CDR2 reads SYGVKD. Trimming cost V 4 bases and J 6 bases, with 9 bases left between them. Comments on this clone: The target antigen is unknown.

This TCR was sampled from an adult in good health. The V call is TRBV10-3, the J call TRBJ1-1; D ambiguous. The sequencing here drew on peripheral blood, taken on day 0 of AZD1222 vaccination. The DNA of the CDR3 is TGTGCCATCAGTGTTGAGGGTCCTGAAGCTTTCTTT. Its translation is CAISVEGPEAFF.